The 10 T cell receptor beta chains below were found in one sample sequenced in a study of T-cell reconstitution after alpha-beta-depleted transplantation in children. Library preparation (for TCRbeta) was performed with unique molecular identifiers. One entry per CDR3 protein, called by TCRdb with MiXCR from the PCR reads. The sample gives around 530,000 distinct CDR3 sequences, around a third of which show up once; around 2.3% is in the top ten. The sample was PBMCs from the stem cell graft donor, taken from the stem cell graft. The source is a human donor who donated a stem cell graft to a child with aplastic anemia.

The chain combines TRBV7-2 with TRBJ2-7, with D uncertain. The CDR3 consists of 14 residues. Between the trimmed V and J ends, which lost 6 bases and 2 bases, there was a span of 14 bases. CDR1 is SGHTA and CDR2 is FQGNSA in the germline V gene. DNA of the CDR3: TGTGCCAGCAGTTTCGACGTAGGAGCCTACGAGCAGTACTTC. Protein sequence: CASSFDVGAYEQYF.

The CDR3 DNA is TGTGCCAGCCGGGGACTGAGAGGAGATACGCAGTATTTT. Residues: CASRGLRGDTQYF. The chain uses TRBV19 and TRBJ2-3; the D gene is possibly TRBD2 (6 bases). This CDR3 spans 13 amino acids. Trimming shortened V by 9 bases and J by 5 bases, and 15 bases separated the two germline ends. Germline V CDR1 and CDR2: LNHDA, SQIVND (reference sequence). Full variable domain (missing parts from reference TRBV19 and TRBJ2-3): DGGITQSPKYLFRKEGQNVTLSCEQNLNHDAMYWYRQDPGQGLRLIYYSQIVNDFQKGDIAEGYSVSREKKESFPLTVTSAQKNPTAFYLCASRGLRGDTQYFGPGTRLTVL.

This clonotype has only a few counts. V gene TRBV5-1 combines with J gene TRBJ1-4; TRBD1 is a possible D gene (5 bases). The CDR3 is made up of 15 amino acids. Germline V gives CDR1 SGHRS, CDR2 YFSETQ. V was cut by 0 bases and J by 5 bases, with 11 bases left in between. Here the CDR3 reads CASSLGGSRNEKLFF. The CDR3 DNA reads TGCGCCAGCAGCTTGGGGGGGTCCAGGAATGAAAAACTGTTTTTT.

This clonotype was counted between two and nine times. The gene calls are TRBV4-1 and TRBJ2-7; 12 bases map to TRBD1. The V and J ends lost 0 bases and 3 bases, in that order; junction bases with no gene match: 3. The germline V gene encodes CDR1 MGHRA and CDR2 YSYEKL. The CDR3 runs 16 residues. CDR3 DNA: TGCGCCAGCAGCCAAGATGGGACAGGGGGCATCTACGAGCAGTACTTC. Its translation is CASSQDGTGGIYEQYF.

The J gene is TRBJ2-5, the V gene TRBV5-6, with 8 bases that match TRBD2. The V gene's germline CDR1 is SGHDT and CDR2 YYEEEE. With V trimmed by 1 base and J by 3 bases, 11 bases remained unmatched. The CDR3 is 17 amino acids. The CDR3 sequence is CASSLIWDSGGEETQYF. CDR3 bases: TGTGCCAGCAGCTTGATTTGGGACTCGGGGGGGGAAGAGACCCAGTACTTC.

This chain connects TRBV7-2 to TRBJ1-1; D is uncertain. V shed 4 bases and J shed 0 bases, with 12 bases lying between them. There are 15 residues in the CDR3. Germline CDR1 is SGHTA and CDR2 is FQGNSA. CDR3: CASSYGGPMNTEAFF. CDR3 nucleotide sequence: TGTGCCAGCAGCTACGGCGGCCCCATGAACACTGAAGCTTTCTTT.

The chain uses TRBV5-1 and TRBJ2-7; 7 positions match TRBD2. The ends lost 0 bases at V and 2 bases at J; junction bases unmatched: 5. The CDR3 sequence is 15 residues long. Germline assignment: CDR1 SGHRS and CDR2 YFSETQ. DNA of the CDR3: TGCGCCAGCAGCTTGGCGGCGGGAGTACCCTACGAGCAGTACGTC. As protein: CASSLAAGVPYEQYV.

The chain combines TRBV29-1 with TRBJ2-5, with unresolved D. CDR1 and CDR2 (germline): SQVTM, ANQGSEA. This CDR3 region has 16 residues. Deletions cut 7 bases from V and 9 bases from J, with 30 bases between. CDR3: CSGLAGGPIQGLAQYF. The CDR3 DNA reads TGCAGCGGTTTGGCTGGCGGTCCTATCCAAGGTTTAGCCCAGTACTTC.

The chain employs TRBV11-2 and TRBJ2-2, with 15 bases lining up with TRBD2. Unmatched junction bases numbered 7, after V lost 1 base and J lost 4 bases. This CDR3 is built from 19 residues. In germline, CDR1 is SGHAT, CDR2 FQNNGV. The CDR3 spells CASSLVGTSGRPPTGELFF. DNA for the CDR3: TGTGCCAGCAGCTTAGTAGGGACTAGCGGGAGGCCCCCCACCGGGGAGCTGTTTTTT.

This clonotype has more than one count but fewer than ten. V and J are TRBV20-1 and TRBJ2-3; 9 bases are shared with TRBD1. This CDR3 contains 15 residues. Germline CDR1 and CDR2: DFQATT and SNEGSKA (reference sequence). V dropped 4 bases and J dropped 2; count of bases not matched to a gene: 7. DNA for the CDR3: TGCAGTGCTACTCCGGGACAGGGTTCCACAGATACGCAGTATTTT. Translated, it gives CSATPGQGSTDTQYF.